The clone carrying this T cell receptor (beta chain) was seen more than once but under ten times. This entry belongs to a study of T-cell reconstitution after alpha-beta-depleted transplantation in children. As it was prepared, the TCRbeta library received unique molecular identifiers. TCRdb analysed the PCR reads with MiXCR anew, one entry per CDR3 protein. The sample shows about 610,000 distinct CDR3 sequences, roughly a tenth of them seen only once. V trimming: 0 bases; J trimming: 6 bases; junction bases outside the gene matches: 2. The CDR3 has 13 residues. Germline V CDR1 and CDR2: MNHEY, SVGAGI.

This receptor was identified in a human donor who donated a stem cell graft to a child with acute myeloid leukemia. This material consisted of PBMCs from the stem cell graft donor, taken from the stem cell graft. The rearrangement joins TRBV6-5 to TRBJ2-7; the match to TRBD2 covers 7 bases. DNA of the CDR3: TGTGCCAGCAGTTACTCGACGGGAGGCGAGCAGTACTTC. Its protein product is CASSYSTGGEQYF.